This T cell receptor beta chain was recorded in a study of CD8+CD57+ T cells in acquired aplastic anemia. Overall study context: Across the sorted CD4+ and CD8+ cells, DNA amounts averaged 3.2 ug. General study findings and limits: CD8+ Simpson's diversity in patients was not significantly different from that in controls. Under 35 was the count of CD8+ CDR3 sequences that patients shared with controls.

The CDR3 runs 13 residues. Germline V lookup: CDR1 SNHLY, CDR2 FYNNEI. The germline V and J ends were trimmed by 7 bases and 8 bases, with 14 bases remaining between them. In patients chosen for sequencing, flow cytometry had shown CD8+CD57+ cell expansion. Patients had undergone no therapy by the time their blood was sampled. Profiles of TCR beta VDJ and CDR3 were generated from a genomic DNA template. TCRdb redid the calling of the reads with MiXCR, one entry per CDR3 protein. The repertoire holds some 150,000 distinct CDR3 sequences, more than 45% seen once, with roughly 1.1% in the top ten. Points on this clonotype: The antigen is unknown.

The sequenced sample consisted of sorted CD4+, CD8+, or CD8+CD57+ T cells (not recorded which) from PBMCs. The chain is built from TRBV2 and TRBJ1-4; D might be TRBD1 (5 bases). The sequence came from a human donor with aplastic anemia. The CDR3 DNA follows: TGTGCCAGCACGAGAGGGGCGGTCGAAAAACTGTTTTTT. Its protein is CASTRGAVEKLFF.